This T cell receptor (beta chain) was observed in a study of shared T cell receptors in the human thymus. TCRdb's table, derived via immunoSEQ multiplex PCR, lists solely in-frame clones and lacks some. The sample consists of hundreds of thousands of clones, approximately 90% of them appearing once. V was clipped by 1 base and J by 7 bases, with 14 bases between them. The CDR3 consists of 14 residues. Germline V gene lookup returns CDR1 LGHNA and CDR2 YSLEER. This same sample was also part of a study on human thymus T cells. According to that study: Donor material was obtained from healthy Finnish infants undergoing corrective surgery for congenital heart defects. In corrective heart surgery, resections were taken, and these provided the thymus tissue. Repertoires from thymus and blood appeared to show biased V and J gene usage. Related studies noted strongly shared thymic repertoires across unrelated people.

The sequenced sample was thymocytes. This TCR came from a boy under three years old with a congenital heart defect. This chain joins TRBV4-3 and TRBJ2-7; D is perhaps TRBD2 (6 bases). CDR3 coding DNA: TGCGCCAGCAGCCAAGGCGGCGGGACCCTAGAGCAGTACTTC. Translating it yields CASSQGGGTLEQYF.